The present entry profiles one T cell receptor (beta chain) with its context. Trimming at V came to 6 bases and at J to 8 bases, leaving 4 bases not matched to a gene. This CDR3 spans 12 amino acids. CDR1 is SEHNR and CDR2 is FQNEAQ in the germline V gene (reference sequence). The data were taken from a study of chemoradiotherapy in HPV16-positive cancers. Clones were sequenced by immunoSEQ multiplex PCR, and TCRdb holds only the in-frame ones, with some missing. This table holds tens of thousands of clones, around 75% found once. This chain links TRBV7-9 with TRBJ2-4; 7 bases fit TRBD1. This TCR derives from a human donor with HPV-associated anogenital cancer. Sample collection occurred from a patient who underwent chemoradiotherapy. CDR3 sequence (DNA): TGTGCCAGCAGTCCCGGGACAGACATTCAGTACTTC. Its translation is CASSPGTDIQYF.